This T cell receptor (beta chain) derives from a study of shared clonotypes between healthy human individuals. This clone is a singleton in its sample. V shed 0 bases and J 10 bases; nucleotides not matched to a gene: 5. Per germline, CDR1 SGHDT and CDR2 YYEEEE. CDR3 length: 13 residues. The repertoire was sequenced with immunoSEQ multiplex PCR; TCRdb's copy has only in-frame clones and lacks some. The table lists 2 million to 2.5 million clones, around 95% of them singletons. This clonotype originated in a young man in good health. The specimen was naive CD4+ T cells sorted from blood. Regarding subset: CD45RA+ positively selected. The rearrangement links TRBV5-6 to TRBJ1-1, with TRBD1 matching over 8 bases. CDR3 DNA sequence: TGTGCCAGCAGCTTGGTGGATGGGACAGGAGCTTTCTTT. This translates into CASSLVDGTGAFF.